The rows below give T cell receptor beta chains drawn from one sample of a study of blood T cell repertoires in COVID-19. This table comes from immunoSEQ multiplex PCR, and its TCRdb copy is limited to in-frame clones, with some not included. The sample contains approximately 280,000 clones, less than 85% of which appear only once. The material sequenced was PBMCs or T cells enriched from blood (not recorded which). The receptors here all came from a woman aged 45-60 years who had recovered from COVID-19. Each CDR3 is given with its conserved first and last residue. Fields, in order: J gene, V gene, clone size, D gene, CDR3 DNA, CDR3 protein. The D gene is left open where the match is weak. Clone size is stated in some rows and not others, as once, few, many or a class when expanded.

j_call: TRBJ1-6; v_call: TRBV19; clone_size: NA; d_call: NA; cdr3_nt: TGTGCCAGTAGTCTCCGCCCAGGGGAAGATTCACCCCTCCACTTT; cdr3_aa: CASSLRPGEDSPLHF
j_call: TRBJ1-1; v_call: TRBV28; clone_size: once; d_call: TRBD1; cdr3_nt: TGTGCCAGCAGTAATGCCGGGACAGGGGTGGGGGGAGCTTTCTTT; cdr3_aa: CASSNAGTGVGGAFF
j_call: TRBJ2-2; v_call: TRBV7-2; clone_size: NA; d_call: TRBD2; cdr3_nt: TGTGCCAGCAGTTCCTCGGGTGGGACTAGCGTCGGGGAGCTGTTTTTT; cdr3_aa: CASSSSGGTSVGELFF
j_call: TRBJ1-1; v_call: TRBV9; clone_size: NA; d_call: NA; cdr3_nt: TGTGCCAGCAGCGCGCGACAGTTGAACACTGAAGCTTTCTTT; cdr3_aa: CASSARQLNTEAFF
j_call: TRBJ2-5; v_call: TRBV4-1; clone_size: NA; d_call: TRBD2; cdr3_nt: TGCGCCAGCAGCCAAGAAATAGCGGGGACGGGGGCACAAGAGACCCAGTACTTC; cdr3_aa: CASSQEIAGTGAQETQYF
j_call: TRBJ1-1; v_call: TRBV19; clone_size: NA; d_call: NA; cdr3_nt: TGTGCCAGTAGTATAGCTGTAAATGAAGCTTTCTTT; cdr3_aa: CASSIAVNEAFF
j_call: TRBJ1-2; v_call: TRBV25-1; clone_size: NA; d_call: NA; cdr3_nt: TGTGCCAGCAGTCTTGACAGATTCGGCTACACCTTC; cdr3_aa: CASSLDRFGYTF
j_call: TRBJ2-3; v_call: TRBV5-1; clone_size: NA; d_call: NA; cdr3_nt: TGCGCCAGCAGCTTAGGGGGACCACGCACAGATACGCAGTATTTT; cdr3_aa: CASSLGGPRTDTQYF
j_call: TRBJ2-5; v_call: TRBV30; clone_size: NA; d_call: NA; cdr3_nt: TGTGCCTGGAGTCGGGTATTGGGAGAGACCCAGTACTTC; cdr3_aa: CAWSRVLGETQYF
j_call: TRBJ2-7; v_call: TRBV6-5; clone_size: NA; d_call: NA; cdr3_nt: TGTGCCAGCAGTCCCCGGCGCGGAAGCTCCTACGAGCAGTACTTC; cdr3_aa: CASSPRRGSSYEQYF
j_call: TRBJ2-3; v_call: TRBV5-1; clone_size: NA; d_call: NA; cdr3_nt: TGCGCCAGCAGCTTGGAGGTAGCCGCCACAGATACGCAGTATTTT; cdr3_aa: CASSLEVAATDTQYF
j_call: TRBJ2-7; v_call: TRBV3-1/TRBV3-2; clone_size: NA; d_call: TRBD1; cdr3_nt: TGTGCCAGCAGCCAAGGGACAGGGATTTGGGCCTACGAGCAGTACTTC; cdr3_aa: CASSQGTGIWAYEQYF
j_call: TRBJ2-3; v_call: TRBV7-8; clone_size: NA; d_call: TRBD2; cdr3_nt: TGTGCCAGCAGCTTATGGGCGGGGGGGCGATCTGGAGGTACAGATACGCAGTATTTT; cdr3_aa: CASSLWAGGRSGGTDTQYF
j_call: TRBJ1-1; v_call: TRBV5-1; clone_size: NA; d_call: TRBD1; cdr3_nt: TGCGCCAGCAGCCAACAGGGGCGGAAGAACACTGAAGCTTTCTTT; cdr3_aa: CASSQQGRKNTEAFF
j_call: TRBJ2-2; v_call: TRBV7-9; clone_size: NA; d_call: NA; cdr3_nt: TGTGCCAGCAGCTTCACTGGCACCGGGGAGCTGTTTTTT; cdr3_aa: CASSFTGTGELFF
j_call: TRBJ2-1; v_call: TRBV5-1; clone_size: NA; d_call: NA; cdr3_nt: TGCGCCAGCAGCTTGGTTTCTAGCTCCTACAATGAGCAGTTCTTC; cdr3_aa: CASSLVSSSYNEQFF
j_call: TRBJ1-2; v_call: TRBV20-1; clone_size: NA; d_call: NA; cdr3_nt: TGCAGTGCTAGTGCAGGGACTATATATGGCTACACCTTC; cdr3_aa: CSASAGTIYGYTF
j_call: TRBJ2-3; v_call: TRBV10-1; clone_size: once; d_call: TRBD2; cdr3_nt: TGCGCCAGCAGTGAAGCCGCACTAGCGGCCGGTTCGTCAGATACGCAGTATTTT; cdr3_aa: CASSEAALAAGSSDTQYF
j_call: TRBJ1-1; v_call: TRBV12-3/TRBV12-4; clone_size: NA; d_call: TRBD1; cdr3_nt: TGTGCCAGCAGTTTGGGGACAGGCACTGAAGCTTTCTTT; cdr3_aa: CASSLGTGTEAFF
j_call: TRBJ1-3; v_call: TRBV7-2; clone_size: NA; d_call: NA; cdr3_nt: TGTGCCAGCAGCTTAGACTCAGGGGCAGGAAACACCATATATTTT; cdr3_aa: CASSLDSGAGNTIYF
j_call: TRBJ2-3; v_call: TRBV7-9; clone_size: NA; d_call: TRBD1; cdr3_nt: TGTGCCAGCAGCCTCGGGACAGGGAGGGATACGCAGTATTTT; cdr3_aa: CASSLGTGRDTQYF
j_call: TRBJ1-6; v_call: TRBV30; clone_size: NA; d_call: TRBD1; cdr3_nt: TGTGCCTGGAGTGAGGACAGGGTGCTTTATAATTCACCCCTCCACTTT; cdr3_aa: CAWSEDRVLYNSPLHF
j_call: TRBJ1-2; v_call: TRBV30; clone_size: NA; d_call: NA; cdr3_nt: TGTGCCTGGAGTGTCCCGGCTAACTATGGCTACACCTTC; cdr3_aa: CAWSVPANYGYTF
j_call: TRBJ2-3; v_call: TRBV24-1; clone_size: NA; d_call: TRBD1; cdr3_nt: TGTGCCACCAGTGATTTGTTCGGGGACAGCAAGAATGCAGATACGCAGTATTTT; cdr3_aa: CATSDLFGDSKNADTQYF
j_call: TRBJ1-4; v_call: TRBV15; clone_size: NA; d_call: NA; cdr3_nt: TGTGCCACCAGCAGAGTGGCAGGGGAGAATGAAAAACTGTTTTTT; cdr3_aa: CATSRVAGENEKLFF
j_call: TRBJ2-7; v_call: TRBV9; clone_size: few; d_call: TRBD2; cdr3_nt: TGTGCCAGCAGCGAGGGACTAGCCTACGAGCAGTACTTC; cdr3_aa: CASSEGLAYEQYF
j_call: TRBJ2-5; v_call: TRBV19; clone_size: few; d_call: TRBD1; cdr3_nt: TGTGCCAGTAGTTTCTCCCTCAGGGGGCAGGAAGAGACCCAGTACTTC; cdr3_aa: CASSFSLRGQEETQYF
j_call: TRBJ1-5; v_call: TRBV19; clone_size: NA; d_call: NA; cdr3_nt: TGTGCCAGTAGTATAGATCGGGAAACGCAGCCCCAGCATTTT; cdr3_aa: CASSIDRETQPQHF
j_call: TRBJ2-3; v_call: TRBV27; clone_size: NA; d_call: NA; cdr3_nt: TGTGCCAGCAGTTTAGCTGTTCCGCGGGGGCCAGATACGCAGTATTTT; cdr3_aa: CASSLAVPRGPDTQYF
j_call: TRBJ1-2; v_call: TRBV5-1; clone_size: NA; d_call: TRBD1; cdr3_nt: TGCGCCAGCTCTCACGACCTTGGACAGGGCTATGGCTACACCTTC; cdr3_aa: CASSHDLGQGYGYTF
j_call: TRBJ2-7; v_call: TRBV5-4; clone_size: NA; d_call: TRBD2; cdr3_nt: TGTGCCAGCAGCCCAACAGGAGGAGCGGGAGCGTTCGAGCAGTACTTC; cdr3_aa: CASSPTGGAGAFEQYF
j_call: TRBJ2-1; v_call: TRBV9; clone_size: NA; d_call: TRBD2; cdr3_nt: TGTGCCAGCAGCGTAGTTCCGATGACTCGGCGGGGGTACAATGAGCAGTTCTTC; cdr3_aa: CASSVVPMTRRGYNEQFF
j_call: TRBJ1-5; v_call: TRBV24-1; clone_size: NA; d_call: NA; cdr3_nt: TGTGCCACCAGTGATTTGCCCCAGTATCGGGAGGGGCCCTGCAATCAGCCCCAGCATTTT; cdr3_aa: CATSDLPQYREGPCNQPQHF
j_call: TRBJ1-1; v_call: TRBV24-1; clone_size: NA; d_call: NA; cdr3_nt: TGTGCCACCAGTGAGAACCGACAGTCATGCACTGAAGCTTTCTTT; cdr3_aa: CATSENRQSCTEAFF
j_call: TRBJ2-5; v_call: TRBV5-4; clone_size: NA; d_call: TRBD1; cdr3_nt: TGTGCCAGCAGCTTGCCCGGGACAGGGGGCCAAGAGACCCAGTACTTC; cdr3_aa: CASSLPGTGGQETQYF
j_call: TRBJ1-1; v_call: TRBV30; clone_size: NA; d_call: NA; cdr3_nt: TGTGCCTGGATCCTCGAGGGGGACACTGAAGCTTTCTTT; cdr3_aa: CAWILEGDTEAFF
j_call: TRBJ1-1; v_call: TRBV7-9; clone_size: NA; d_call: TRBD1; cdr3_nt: TGTGCCAGCAGCCCGGGACAGAGCACTGAAGCTTTCTTT; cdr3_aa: CASSPGQSTEAFF
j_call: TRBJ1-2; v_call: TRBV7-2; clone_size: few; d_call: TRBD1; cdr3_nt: TGTGCCAGCAGCCCACCTAACAGGGGGCTTAACTATGGCTACACCTTC; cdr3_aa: CASSPPNRGLNYGYTF